The rows below give T cell receptor beta chains drawn from one sample of a study of blood T cell repertoires in COVID-19. TCRdb's copy holds only in-frame clones and misses some; the assay was immunoSEQ multiplex PCR. The repertoire holds tens of thousands of clones, over 60% seen once, with 15% to 25% in the top ten. The material sequenced was peripheral blood. Source of these receptors: a man aged 25 to 40 with COVID-19, enrolled during active disease. Both conserved end residues are part of each CDR3. D genes are given only for firm matches. Not every row has a clone size; where given, it reads once, few, many or a size class.

cdr3_aa cdr3_nt j_call d_call clone_size v_call
CASAPGQPNKRLRNEQFF TGCGCCAGCGCCCCGGGACAGCCAAACAAGCGATTAAGGAATGAGCAGTTCTTC TRBJ2-1 TRBD1 - TRBV4-1
CTSSHGTGGLYNEQFF TGCACCAGCAGCCATGGGACAGGGGGCCTCTACAATGAGCAGTTCTTC TRBJ2-1 - - TRBV1
CASSANTEAFF TGTGCCAGCAGTGCTAACACTGAAGCTTTCTTT TRBJ1-1 - - TRBV2
CASSPNTWGTGEGYTF TGTGCCAGCAGCCCGAACACGTGGGGGACAGGGGAAGGCTACACCTTC TRBJ1-2 TRBD1 - TRBV9
CAWRWQRGHGNTIYF TGTGCCTGGAGGTGGCAACGCGGGCATGGAAACACCATATATTTT TRBJ1-3 - - TRBV30
CASSLEGVSGANVLTF TGCGCCAGCAGCTTGGAAGGGGTCTCTGGGGCCAACGTCCTGACTTTC TRBJ2-6 - few TRBV5-1
CASSLSNPDGLAGGRRFTGELFF TGTGCCAGCAGTTTATCGAATCCTGATGGACTAGCGGGGGGGCGACGATTCACCGGGGAGCTGTTTTTT TRBJ2-2 TRBD2 - TRBV27
CASSELRSTGELFF TGTGCCAGCAGTGAATTGCGTAGCACCGGGGAGCTGTTTTTT TRBJ2-2 - - TRBV2
CASSPRRDREAYGYTF TGTGCCAGCTCACCCCGCAGGGACAGGGAGGCTTACGGCTACACCTTC TRBJ1-2 TRBD1 few TRBV18
CASSQHRDSPYEQYF TGCGCCAGCAGCCAGCACCGGGACTCCCCCTACGAGCAGTACTTC TRBJ2-7 - - TRBV5-1
CASKPTSGNHNEQFF TGCGCCAGCAAACCGACTAGCGGGAATCACAATGAGCAGTTCTTC TRBJ2-1 TRBD2 - TRBV5-1
CATSRLPPSGGARDTQYF TGTGCCACCAGCAGACTACCACCTAGCGGGGGGGCTCGGGATACGCAGTATTTT TRBJ2-3 TRBD2 - TRBV15
CASSLQGQPQHF TGTGCCAGCAGTTTACAGGGCCAGCCCCAGCATTTT TRBJ1-5 - - TRBV28
CASSQDGTGDYGYTF TGCGCCAGCAGCCAAGACGGGACAGGGGACTATGGCTACACCTTC TRBJ1-2 TRBD1 - TRBV4-1
CASSRGTDSNQPQHF TGCGCCAGCAGCCGGGGGACAGATAGCAATCAGCCCCAGCATTTT TRBJ1-5 TRBD1 few TRBV4-1
CASSLLLAGGRLNEQFF TGTGCCAGCAGTTTATTACTAGCGGGGGGGCGACTCAATGAGCAGTTCTTC TRBJ2-1 TRBD2 once TRBV28
CASSLGQGMEEQYF TGCGCCAGCAGCCTAGGACAGGGGATGGAGGAGCAGTACTTC TRBJ2-7 TRBD1 - TRBV4-3
CASRELSGVGGYTF TGTGCCAGCAGGGAGCTTTCAGGGGTTGGAGGCTACACCTTC TRBJ1-2 - once TRBV6-5
CASSLSSLVTNPAQYF TGCGCCAGCAGCTTGTCTTCTTTGGTCACCAATCCGGCCCAGTACTTC TRBJ2-5 - few TRBV5-1
CASSLGLAGGLIDEQFF TGTGCCAGCAGCTTAGGACTAGCGGGAGGTTTGATCGATGAGCAGTTCTTC TRBJ2-1 TRBD2 - TRBV2
CASRYSTGGSYNEQFF TGCGCCAGCAGGTACTCTACAGGGGGCTCCTACAATGAGCAGTTCTTC TRBJ2-1 TRBD1 - TRBV5-1